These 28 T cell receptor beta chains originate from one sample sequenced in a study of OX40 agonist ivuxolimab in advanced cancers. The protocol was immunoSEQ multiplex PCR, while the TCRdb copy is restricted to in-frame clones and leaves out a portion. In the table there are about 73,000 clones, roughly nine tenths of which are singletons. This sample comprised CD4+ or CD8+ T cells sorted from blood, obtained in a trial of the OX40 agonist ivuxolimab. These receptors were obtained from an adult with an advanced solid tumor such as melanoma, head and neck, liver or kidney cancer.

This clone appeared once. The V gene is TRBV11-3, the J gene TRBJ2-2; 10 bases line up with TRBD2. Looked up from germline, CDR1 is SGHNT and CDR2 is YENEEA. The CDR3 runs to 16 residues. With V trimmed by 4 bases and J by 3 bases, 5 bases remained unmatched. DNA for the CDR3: TGTGCCAGCAGCTCGCGAAGCGGGGGGGACACCGGGGAGCTGTTTTTT. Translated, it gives CASSSRSGGDTGELFF.

The CDR3 region is CASTPKGSYGYTF. CDR3 nucleotides: TGCGCCAGCACCCCGAAAGGGAGCTATGGCTACACCTTC. The chain is built from TRBV10-2 and TRBJ1-2, with D hard to call. Germline CDR1 is WSHSY and CDR2 is SAAADI. The CDR3 has 13 residues. Trimming pared 7 bases from V and 4 bases from J, leaving 13 bases between.

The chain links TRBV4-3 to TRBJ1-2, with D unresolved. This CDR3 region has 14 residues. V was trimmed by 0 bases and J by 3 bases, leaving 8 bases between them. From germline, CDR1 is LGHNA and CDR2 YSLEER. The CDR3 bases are TGCGCCAGCAGCCAAGAACGGGCTCACTATGGCTACACCTTC. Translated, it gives CASSQERAHYGYTF.

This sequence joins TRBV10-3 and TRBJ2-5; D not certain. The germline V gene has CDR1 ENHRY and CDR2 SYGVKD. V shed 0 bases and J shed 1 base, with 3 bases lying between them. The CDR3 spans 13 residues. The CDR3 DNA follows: TGTGCCATCAGTGAGTCGAGCCAAGAGACCCAGTACTTC. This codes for CAISESSQETQYF.

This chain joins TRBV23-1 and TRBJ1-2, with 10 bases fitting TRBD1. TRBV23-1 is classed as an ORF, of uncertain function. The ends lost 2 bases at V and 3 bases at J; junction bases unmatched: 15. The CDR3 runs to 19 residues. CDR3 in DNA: TGCGCCAGCAGTCAAATGGCCGGGACAGGGGAAATTGGGTACTATGGCTACACCTTC. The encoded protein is CASSQMAGTGEIGYYGYTF.

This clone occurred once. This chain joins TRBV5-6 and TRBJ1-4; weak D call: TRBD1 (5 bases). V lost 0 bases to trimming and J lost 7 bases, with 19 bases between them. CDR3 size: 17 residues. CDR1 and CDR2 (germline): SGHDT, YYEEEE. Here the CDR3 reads CASSLVGSGVGGEKLFF. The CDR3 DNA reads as TGTGCCAGCAGCTTGGTTGGGTCGGGGGTCGGCGGTGAAAAACTGTTTTTT.

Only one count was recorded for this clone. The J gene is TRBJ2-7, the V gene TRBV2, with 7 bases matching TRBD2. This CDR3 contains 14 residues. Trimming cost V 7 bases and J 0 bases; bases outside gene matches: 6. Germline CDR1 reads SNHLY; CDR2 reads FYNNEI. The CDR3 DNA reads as TGTGCCAGCAATGAGGGAGGGAGCTCCTACGAGCAGTACTTC. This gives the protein CASNEGGSSYEQYF.

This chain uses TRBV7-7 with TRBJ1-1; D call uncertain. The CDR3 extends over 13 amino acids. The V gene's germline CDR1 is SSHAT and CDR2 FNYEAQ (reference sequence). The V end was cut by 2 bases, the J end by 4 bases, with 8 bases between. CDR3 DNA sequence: TGTGCCAGCAGCTTACAAGCGGGCACTGAAGCTTTCTTT. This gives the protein CASSLQAGTEAFF.

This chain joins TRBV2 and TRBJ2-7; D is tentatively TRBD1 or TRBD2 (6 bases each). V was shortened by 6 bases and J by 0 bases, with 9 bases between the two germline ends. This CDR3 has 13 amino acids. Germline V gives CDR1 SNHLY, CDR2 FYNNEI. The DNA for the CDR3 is TGTGCCAGCAGCAGGGGACTCTCCTACGAGCAGTACTTC. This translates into CASSRGLSYEQYF.

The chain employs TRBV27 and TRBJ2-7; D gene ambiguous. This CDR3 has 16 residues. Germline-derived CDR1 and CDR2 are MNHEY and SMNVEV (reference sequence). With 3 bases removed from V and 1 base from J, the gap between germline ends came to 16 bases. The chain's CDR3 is CASSFSHGLASYEQYF. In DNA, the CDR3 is TGTGCCAGCAGTTTCTCGCATGGGCTGGCATCCTACGAGCAGTACTTC.

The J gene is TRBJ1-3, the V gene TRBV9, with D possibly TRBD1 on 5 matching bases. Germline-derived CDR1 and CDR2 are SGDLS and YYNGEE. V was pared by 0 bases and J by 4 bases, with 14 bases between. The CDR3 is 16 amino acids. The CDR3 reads CASSVARGDAGNTIYF. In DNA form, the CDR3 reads TGTGCCAGCAGCGTAGCTCGAGGGGACGCCGGAAACACCATATATTTT. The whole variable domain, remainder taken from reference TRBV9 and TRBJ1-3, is DSGVTQTPKHLITATGQRVTLRCSPRSGDLSVYWYQQSLDQGLQFLIQYYNGEERAKGNILERFSAQQFPDLHSELNLSSLELGDSALYFCASSVARGDAGNTIYFGEGSWLTVV.

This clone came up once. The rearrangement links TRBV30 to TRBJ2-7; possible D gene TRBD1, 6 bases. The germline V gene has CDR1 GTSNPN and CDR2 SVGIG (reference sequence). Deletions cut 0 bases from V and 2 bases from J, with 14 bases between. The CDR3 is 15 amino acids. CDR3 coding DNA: TGTGCCTGGAGTGTGGACAGCCTGGCTACCTACGAGCAGTACTTC. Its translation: CAWSVDSLATYEQYF.

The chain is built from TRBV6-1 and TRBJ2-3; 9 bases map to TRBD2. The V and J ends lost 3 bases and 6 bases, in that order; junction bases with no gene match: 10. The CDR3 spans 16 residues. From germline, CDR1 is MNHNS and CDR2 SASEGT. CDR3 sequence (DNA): TGTGCCAGCAGTGATCTGGCGGGGGGGAGCCAGGATACGCAGTATTTT. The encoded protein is CASSDLAGGSQDTQYF.

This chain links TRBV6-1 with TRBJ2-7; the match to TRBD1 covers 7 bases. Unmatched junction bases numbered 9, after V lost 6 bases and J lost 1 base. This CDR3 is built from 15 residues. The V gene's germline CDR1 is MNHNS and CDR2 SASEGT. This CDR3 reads CASRETGQLSYEQYF. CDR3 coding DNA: TGTGCCAGCAGGGAAACGGGACAGCTATCCTACGAGCAGTACTTC.

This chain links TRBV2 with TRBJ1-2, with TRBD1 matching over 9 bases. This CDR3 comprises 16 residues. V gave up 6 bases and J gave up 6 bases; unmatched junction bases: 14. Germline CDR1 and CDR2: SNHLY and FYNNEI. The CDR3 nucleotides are TGTGCCAGCAGCGTCGACCGGACAGGGGACAGAAATGGCTACACCTTC. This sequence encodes CASSVDRTGDRNGYTF.

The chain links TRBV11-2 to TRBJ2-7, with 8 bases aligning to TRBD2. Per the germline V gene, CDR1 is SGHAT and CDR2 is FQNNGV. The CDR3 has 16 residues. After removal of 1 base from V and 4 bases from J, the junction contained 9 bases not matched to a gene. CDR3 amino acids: CASSLVWASGSYEQYF. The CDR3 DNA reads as TGTGCCAGCAGCTTAGTTTGGGCTAGCGGGTCGTACGAGCAGTACTTC.

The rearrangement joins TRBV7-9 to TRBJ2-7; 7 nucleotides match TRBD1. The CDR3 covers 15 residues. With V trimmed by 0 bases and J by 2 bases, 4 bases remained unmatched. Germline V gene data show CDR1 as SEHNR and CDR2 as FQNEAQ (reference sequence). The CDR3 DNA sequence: TGTGCCAGCAGCTTAGCTCCCGGGACAGCCTACGAGCAGTACTTC. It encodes CASSLAPGTAYEQYF.

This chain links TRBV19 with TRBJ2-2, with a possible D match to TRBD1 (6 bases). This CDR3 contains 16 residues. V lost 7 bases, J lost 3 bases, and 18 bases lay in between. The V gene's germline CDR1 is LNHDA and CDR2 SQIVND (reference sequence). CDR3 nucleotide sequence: TGTGCCAGTACTCTGACAGGACGGTTTTACACCGGGGAGCTGTTTTTT. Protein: CASTLTGRFYTGELFF.

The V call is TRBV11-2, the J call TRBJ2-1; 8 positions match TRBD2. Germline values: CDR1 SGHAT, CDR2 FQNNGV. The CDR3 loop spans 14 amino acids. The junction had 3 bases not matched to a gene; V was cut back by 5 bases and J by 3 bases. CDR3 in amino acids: CASSRGGNYNEQFF. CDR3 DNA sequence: TGTGCCAGCAGCCGGGGGGGAAACTACAATGAGCAGTTCTTC.

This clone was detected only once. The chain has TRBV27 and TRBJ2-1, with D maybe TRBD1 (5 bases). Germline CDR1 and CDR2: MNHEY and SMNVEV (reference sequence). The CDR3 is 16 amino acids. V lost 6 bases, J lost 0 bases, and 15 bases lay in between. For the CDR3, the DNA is TGTGCCAGCAGCCAGGGAACAGCAGGCTCCTACAATGAGCAGTTCTTC. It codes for CASSQGTAGSYNEQFF.

CDR3 DNA: TGTGCCAGCAGTCCGGGGTCAGATGTTACCGCTGAAGCTTTCTTT. This encodes CASSPGSDVTAEAFF. This chain links TRBV27 with TRBJ1-1; D is uncertain. The CDR3 sequence is 15 residues long. Trimming removed 5 bases from V and 6 bases from J, with 19 bases in between. From germline, CDR1 is MNHEY and CDR2 SMNVEV (reference sequence).

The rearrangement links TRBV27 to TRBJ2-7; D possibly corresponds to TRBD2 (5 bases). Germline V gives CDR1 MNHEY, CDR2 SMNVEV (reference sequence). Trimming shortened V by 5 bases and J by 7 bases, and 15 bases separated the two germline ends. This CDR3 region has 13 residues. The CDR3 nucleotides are TGTGCCAGCAGTCCCCCCCGGCGAGGGGAGCAGTACTTC. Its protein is CASSPPRRGEQYF.

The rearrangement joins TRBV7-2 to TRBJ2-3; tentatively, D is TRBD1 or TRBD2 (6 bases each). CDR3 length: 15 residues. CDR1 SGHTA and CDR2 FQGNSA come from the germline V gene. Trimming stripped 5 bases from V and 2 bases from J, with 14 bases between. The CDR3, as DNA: TGTGCCAGCAGCCTAGGGTGGGGGGCCACAGATACGCAGTATTTT. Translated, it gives CASSLGWGATDTQYF. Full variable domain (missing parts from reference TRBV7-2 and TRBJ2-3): GAGVSQSPSNKVTEKGKDVELRCDPISGHTALYWYRQSLGQGLEFLIYFQGNSAPDKSGLPSDRFSAERTGGSVSTLTIQRTQQEDSAVYLCASSLGWGATDTQYFGPGTRLTVL.

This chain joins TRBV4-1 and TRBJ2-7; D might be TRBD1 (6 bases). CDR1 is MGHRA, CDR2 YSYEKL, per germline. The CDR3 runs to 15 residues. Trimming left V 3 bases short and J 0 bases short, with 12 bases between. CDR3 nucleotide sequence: TGCGCCAGCAGCCACCTGACAGGAAGCTCCTACGAGCAGTACTTC. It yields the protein CASSHLTGSSYEQYF.

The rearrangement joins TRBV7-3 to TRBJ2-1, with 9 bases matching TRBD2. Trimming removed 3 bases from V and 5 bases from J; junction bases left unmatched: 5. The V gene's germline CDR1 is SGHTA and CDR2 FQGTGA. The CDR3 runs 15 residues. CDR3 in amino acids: CASSFLAGLDNEQFF. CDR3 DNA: TGTGCCAGCAGCTTTCTAGCGGGGCTGGACAATGAGCAGTTCTTC.

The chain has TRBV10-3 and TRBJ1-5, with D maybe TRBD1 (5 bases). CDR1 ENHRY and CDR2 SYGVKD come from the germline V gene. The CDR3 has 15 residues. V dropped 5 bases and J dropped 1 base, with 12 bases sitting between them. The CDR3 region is CAISPLGGSNQPQHF. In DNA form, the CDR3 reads TGTGCCATCAGTCCGCTGGGGGGGAGCAATCAGCCCCAGCATTTT.

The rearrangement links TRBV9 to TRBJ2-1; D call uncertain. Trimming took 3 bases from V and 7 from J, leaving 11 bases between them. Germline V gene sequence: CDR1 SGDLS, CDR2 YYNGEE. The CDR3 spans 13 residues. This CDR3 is CASSATLVNEQFF. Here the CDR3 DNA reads TGTGCCAGCAGCGCGACCCTAGTTAATGAGCAGTTCTTC.

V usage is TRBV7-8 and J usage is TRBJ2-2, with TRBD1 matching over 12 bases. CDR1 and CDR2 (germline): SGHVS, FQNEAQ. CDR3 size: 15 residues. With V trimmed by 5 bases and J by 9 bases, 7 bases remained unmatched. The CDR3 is CASSRSGQGARELFF. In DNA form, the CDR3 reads TGTGCCAGCAGCCGATCGGGACAGGGGGCGAGGGAGCTGTTTTTT.